Listed here are 24 T cell receptor beta chains from one sample, sequenced in a study of read filtering for tumor transcriptome and immune sequencing (dated by TCRdb to 2018 to 2020). The sample was run on an Illumina HiSeq 4000. The Immunoverse kit was used to build TCR libraries from around 420 ng RNA, with molecular barcoded adaptors covering alpha/delta and beta/gamma chains. Using fastp at Q25 and MiXCR, TCRdb reprocessed the public reads and kept productive beta chains. Rows matching on CDR3 protein sequence are summarized as one entry with the most common DNA and genes. This sample holds over 50,000 distinct CDR3 sequences; about a fifth were observed only once. Roughly an eighth of the sample rests with the top ten. Sequenced input: a population of CD138-negative cells sorted from bone marrow. In the paper's terms, the cell subset or site label means: bone marrow mononuclear cells depleted of CD138+ plasma/myeloma cells by negative magnetic selection. These receptors were obtained from a donor at least 40 years old with multiple myeloma.

This clonotype was seen a few times. The chain employs TRBV20-1 and TRBJ2-3, with D tentatively TRBD1 (5 bases). V was shortened by 3 bases and J by 4 bases, with 17 bases between the two germline ends. CDR3 length equals 15 residues. Germline loops: CDR1 DFQATT, CDR2 SNEGSKA (reference sequence). CDR3 amino acids: CSARDTLKFSDTQYF. In nucleotides, the CDR3 is TGCAGTGCTAGGGACACCCTTAAGTTCTCAGATACGCAGTATTTT.

This clonotype was seen at least ten times. V and J are TRBV6-1 and TRBJ2-4; weak D call: TRBD2 (7 bases). The CDR3 contains 13 residues. Germline CDR1 and CDR2: MNHNS and SASEGT. V shed 5 bases and J shed 6 bases, with 11 bases lying between them. The CDR3 DNA follows: TGTGCCAGCAGTAACAGGGAGGGAAACATTCAGTACTTC. Its translation: CASSNREGNIQYF.

With regard to this clonotype: One base away lies a much larger clone, so this may be a sequencing read error. This sequence joins TRBV28 and TRBJ1-4, with 7 bases identical to TRBD1. This CDR3 has 15 amino acids. J lost 7 bases, V lost 8 bases, and 13 bases had no gene match. Germline-derived CDR1 and CDR2 are MDHEN and SYDVKM. CDR3 protein: CASSLGGQRSEKLFF. CDR3 DNA: TGTGCCAGCTCCCTGGGGGGACAGAGGTCTGAAAAACTGTTTTTT.

This clonotype was seen ten or more times. This sequence joins TRBV20-1 and TRBJ2-3; 12 bases align to TRBD2. The CDR3 totals 17 residues. V shed 4 bases, J shed 2 bases, and the junction held 10 bases outside the gene matches. Germline values: CDR1 DFQATT, CDR2 SNEGSKA (reference sequence). CDR3 loop: CSATPAWTSGVTDTQYF. CDR3 DNA: TGCAGTGCTACGCCCGCTTGGACTAGCGGGGTCACAGATACGCAGTATTTT.

This clonotype appeared many times. This sequence joins TRBV6-2 or TRBV6-3 and TRBJ2-3; 9 positions agree with TRBD2. V was clipped by 6 bases and J by 0 bases; unmatched bases: 4. Germline CDR1 and CDR2: MNHEY and SVGEGT. This CDR3 is 15 amino acids long. The CDR3 region has the DNA TGTGCCAGCAGACCCACTAGCGGGAGCACAGATACGCAGTATTTT. Encoded protein: CASRPTSGSTDTQYF.

V gene TRBV6-1 combines with J gene TRBJ2-3, with 11 bases matching TRBD2. V shed 2 bases and J 4 bases; nucleotides not matched to a gene: 5. Germline V lookup: CDR1 MNHNS, CDR2 SASEGT. CDR3 length: 16 amino acids. The CDR3 region has the DNA TGTGCCAGCAGTGAATTTAGCGGGGGGGCCCCAGATACGCAGTATTTT. This gives the protein CASSEFSGGAPDTQYF.

This clonotype showed up many times. The V gene is TRBV11-2, the J gene TRBJ1-5, with 9 bases identical to TRBD1. The CDR3 is 21 residues long. Per the germline V gene, CDR1 is SGHAT and CDR2 is FQNNGV. Trimming removed 2 bases from V and 0 bases from J; junction bases left unmatched: 17. Here the CDR3 reads CASSLFLRDRALAYSNQPQHF. As DNA, the CDR3 is TGTGCCAGCAGCTTATTTCTACGGGACAGGGCCCTAGCGTATAGCAATCAGCCCCAGCATTTT.

This clonotype was seen at least ten times. This chain links TRBV7-8 with TRBJ2-7; D is undetermined. Trimming shortened V by 1 base and J by 0 bases, and 10 bases separated the two germline ends. CDR3 length: 15 amino acids. Germline V lookup: CDR1 SGHVS, CDR2 FQNEAQ. The CDR3, as DNA: TGTGCCAGCAGCTTAGGTTTCGGTCTCTCCTACGAGCAGTACTTC. This codes for CASSLGFGLSYEQYF.

This clonotype turned up a few times. This may be a read error, as it is one base from a much larger clone. The rearrangement links TRBV5-1 to TRBJ2-1; 10 nucleotides line up with TRBD2. The germline CDR1 and CDR2 sequences are SGHRS and YFSETQ. The CDR3 has 18 residues. The CDR3: CASSFRTSSGSLNNERFF. As DNA, the CDR3 is TGCGCCAGCAGCTTCCGTACGTCTAGCGGGAGTTTGAACAATGAGCGGTTCTTC.

Turning to this clonotype: A read error may explain this, as a much larger clone is one base away. The gene calls are TRBV5-1 and TRBJ2-1, with 11 nucleotides matching TRBD1. V lost 7 bases, J lost 8 bases, and 11 bases stayed unmatched. The CDR3 extends over 15 amino acids. Germline V lookup: CDR1 SGHRS, CDR2 YFSETQ. This CDR3 is CASDAWTGGGYEQFF. The DNA for the CDR3 is TGCGCCAGCGACGCTTGGACAGGGGGCGGGTATGAGCAGTTCTTC.

The CDR3 nucleotides are TGTGCCAGCAGGTTACAGATATTGAACACTGAAGCTTTCTTT. This gives the protein CASRLQILNTEAFF. The chain employs TRBV7-2 and TRBJ1-1; no clear D. The CDR3 length is 14 residues. V was trimmed by 6 bases and J by 0 bases, leaving 11 bases between them. CDR1 and CDR2 (germline): SGHTA, FQGNSA.

Comment on this clonotype: A single base is all that separates this from a far larger clone, so a read error is likely. V gene TRBV11-2 combines with J gene TRBJ2-7; 10 bases fit TRBD2. The CDR3 runs 15 residues. Germline CDR1 is SGHAT and CDR2 is FQNNGV. The CDR3 sequence is CASSSASGSVYERYF. The CDR3 nucleotides read TGTGCCAGCAGCTCTGCTAGCGGGAGTGTTTACGAGCGGTACTTC.

Remarks on this clonotype: Only one base separates this from a far larger clonotype, so it likely reflects a read error. CDR3 coding DNA: TGTGCCAGCAGCTTAGAAGAGACCCGGTACTTC. Its protein is CASSLEETRYF. This chain links TRBV11-3 with TRBJ2-5, with D uncertain. Germline lookup yields CDR1 SGHNT and CDR2 YENEEA. The CDR3 length is 11 residues.

By share, this clonotype counts as medium-sized. The chain links TRBV2 to TRBJ2-7; D is tentatively TRBD1 or TRBD2 (5 bases each). The CDR3 length is 14 residues. V was clipped by 8 bases and J by 0 bases, with 14 bases between them. Germline values: CDR1 SNHLY, CDR2 FYNNEI. The CDR3 protein is CASCRDGSSYEQYF. The CDR3 coding sequence is TGTGCCAGCTGTCGGGACGGAAGCTCCTACGAGCAGTACTTC.

With regard to this clonotype: A much larger clone sits a single nucleotide away, making a read error possible. This rearrangement joins TRBV21-1 to TRBJ2-7. TRBV21-1 is a pseudogene locus. The length of the CDR3 is 13 residues. The CDR3 is CASSEEDDYEQYF. In DNA form, the CDR3 reads TGTGCCAGCAGCGAAGAGGACGACTACGAGCAGTACTTC.

On this clonotype: A clone one base away is much larger, so this may be a read error. The chain combines TRBV2 with TRBJ1-1; 8 bases agree with TRBD1. The germline V gene has CDR1 SNHLY and CDR2 FYNNEI. There are 13 residues in the CDR3. The CDR3 reads CASGRTGNAEAFF. The CDR3 DNA reads TGTGCCAGCGGACGGACAGGGAACGCTGAAGCTTTCTTT.

V usage is TRBV28 and J usage is TRBJ1-5; perhaps TRBD1 as D (6 bases). CDR3 length: 14 residues. CDR1 and CDR2 from the germline V gene are MDHEN and SYDVKM. V was shortened by 3 bases and J by 7 bases, with 13 bases between the two germline ends. CDR3 protein: CASSFGGARQPQHF. The DNA for the CDR3 is TGTGCCAGCAGTTTTGGGGGGGCGCGGCAGCCCCAGCATTTT.

This clonotype is medium-sized within its sample. CDR3 sequence (DNA): TGTGCCAGCAGCTTAAGAGGACAAGACAATGAGCAGTTCTTC. Translated: CASSLRGQDNEQFF. The gene calls are TRBV7-3 and TRBJ2-1; weak D call: TRBD1 (5 bases). Germline values: CDR1 SGHTA, CDR2 FQGTGA. The V gene lost 1 base and the J gene lost 5 bases, with 9 bases spanning the gap. This CDR3 spans 14 amino acids.

This clonotype was found many times. The J gene is TRBJ2-1, the V gene TRBV4-1; a possible D gene is TRBD2 (6 bases). Germline V gene lookup returns CDR1 MGHRA and CDR2 YSYEKL. V lost 0 bases and J 0 bases, leaving 6 bases between the germline ends. This CDR3 has 15 amino acids. CDR3 coding DNA: TGCGCCAGCAGCCAAGACGGGAGCTCCTACAATGAGCAGTTCTTC. Translation gives CASSQDGSSYNEQFF.

About this clonotype itself: No conserved phenylalanine or tryptophan is present at the end of the CDR3, so a read error is the likely explanation. This chain connects TRBV7-9 to TRBJ1-2; D remains unclear. The germline V gene encodes CDR1 SEHNR and CDR2 FQNEAQ (reference sequence). This CDR3 is 15 amino acids long. V lost 1 base, J lost 3 bases, and 12 bases lay in between. The CDR3 DNA reads as TGTGCCAGCAGCTTAGAATCAAGTCTGTACTATGGCTACACCTCC. It yields the protein CASSLESSLYYGYTS.

The table lists this clonotype with many counts. V and J are TRBV20-1 and TRBJ2-3; 7 nucleotides match TRBD2. CDR1 is DFQATT and CDR2 is SNEGSKA in the germline V gene (reference sequence). This CDR3 region has 19 residues. V dropped 6 bases and J dropped 1; count of bases not matched to a gene: 22. The CDR3 is CSASPEDPAGEKGTDTQYF. The CDR3 bases are TGCAGTGCATCACCCGAGGACCCCGCGGGGGAGAAAGGCACAGATACGCAGTATTTT.

This clonotype was recorded many times. The J gene is TRBJ2-1, the V gene TRBV5-5, with 7 bases lining up with TRBD1. The CDR3 runs to 12 residues. Germline V CDR1 and CDR2: SGHKS, YYEKEE (reference sequence). J was trimmed by 9 bases and V by 4 bases; bases with no gene match: 4. The CDR3 bases are TGTGCCAGCAGCCCGGGACAGCGTGAGCAGTTCTTC. Protein: CASSPGQREQFF.

This clonotype was observed many times. The chain couples TRBV10-3 to TRBJ1-5, with a tentative D call TRBD1 (5 bases). V was clipped by 5 bases and J by 3 bases, with 14 bases between them. The CDR3 contains 15 residues. CDR1 is ENHRY and CDR2 is SYGVKD in the germline V gene. The CDR3 DNA reads TGTGCCATCAGTTCCGGACACGATTACAATCAGCCCCAGCATTTT. Protein sequence: CAISSGHDYNQPQHF.

About this clonotype: This is likely an artifact of a read error, given a far larger clone one base away. The genes are TRBV7-9 and TRBJ2-1, with 10 bases lining up with TRBD2. CDR3 size: 16 residues. Germline V gene lookup returns CDR1 SEHNR and CDR2 FQNEAQ (reference sequence). The CDR3 protein is CASSLTPAGGPNERFF. In nucleotides, the CDR3 is TGTGCCAGCAGCTTAACTCCAGCGGGGGGGCCGAATGAGCGGTTCTTC.